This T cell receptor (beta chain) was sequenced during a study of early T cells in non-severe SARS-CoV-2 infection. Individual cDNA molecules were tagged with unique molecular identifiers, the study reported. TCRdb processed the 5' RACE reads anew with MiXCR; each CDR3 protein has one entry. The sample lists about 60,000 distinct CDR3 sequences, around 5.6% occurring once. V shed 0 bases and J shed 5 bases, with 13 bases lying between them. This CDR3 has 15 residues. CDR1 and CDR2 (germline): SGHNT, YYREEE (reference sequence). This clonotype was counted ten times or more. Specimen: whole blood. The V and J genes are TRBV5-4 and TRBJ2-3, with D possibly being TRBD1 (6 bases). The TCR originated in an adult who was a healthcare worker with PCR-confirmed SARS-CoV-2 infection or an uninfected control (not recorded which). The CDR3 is CASSLGQGNRDTQYF. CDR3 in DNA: TGTGCCAGCAGCTTGGGGCAGGGGAACAGAGATACGCAGTATTTT.